This passage covers 29 T cell receptor beta chains from one sample sequenced in a study of cytomegalovirus exposure and HLA in healthy donors. The PCR made use of 60 Vbeta and 13 Jbeta primers. The assay was immunoSEQ multiplex PCR, and TCRdb's table has in-frame clones only and misses some. Its table records 95,000 to 150,000 clones. Input material: PBMCs. The origin of the receptors is a man aged 40-49 years in good health and CMV-seronegative.

This chain links TRBV5-1 with TRBJ2-3; perhaps TRBD2 as D (5 bases). The germline V and J ends were trimmed by 2 bases and 6 bases, with 10 bases remaining between them. This CDR3 region has 13 residues. CDR1 and CDR2 (germline): SGHRS, YFSETQ. For the CDR3, the DNA is TGCGCCAGCAGCTTCGAGGGCCATGATACGCAGTATTTT. As protein: CASSFEGHDTQYF.

The gene calls are TRBV4-1 and TRBJ1-5; D is unclear. Germline V gene sequence: CDR1 MGHRA, CDR2 YSYEKL. With 0 bases removed from V and 3 bases from J, the gap between germline ends came to 6 bases. The CDR3 consists of 14 residues. CDR3: CASSQDLANQPQHF. DNA for the CDR3: TGCGCCAGCAGCCAAGATCTGGCCAATCAGCCCCAGCATTTT.

The V gene is TRBV27, the J gene TRBJ1-2; the D gene is possibly TRBD1 (6 bases). Trimming left V 7 bases short and J 0 bases short, with 12 bases between. The CDR3 has 14 amino acids. Germline values: CDR1 MNHEY, CDR2 SMNVEV (reference sequence). The CDR3 DNA is TGTGCCAGCATGAGGACAGTCTCTAACTATGGCTACACCTTC. Encoded protein: CASMRTVSNYGYTF.

V is TRBV19 and J is TRBJ2-3; D is undetermined. The CDR3 contains 13 residues. The germline V gene encodes CDR1 LNHDA and CDR2 SQIVND (reference sequence). The V end was cut by 2 bases, the J end by 2 bases, with 5 bases between. CDR3 sequence (DNA): TGTGCCAGTAGTATATCCAACACAGATACGCAGTATTTT. This translates into CASSISNTDTQYF. Full variable domain (rest looked up from reference TRBV19 and TRBJ2-3): DGGITQSPKYLFRKEGQNVTLSCEQNLNHDAMYWYRQDPGQGLRLIYYSQIVNDFQKGDIAEGYSVSREKKESFPLTVTSAQKNPTAFYLCASSISNTDTQYFGPGTRLTVL.

The chain joins TRBV27 to TRBJ2-5; unclear D gene. Trimming removed 10 bases from V and 4 bases from J, with 13 bases in between. Germline V gives CDR1 MNHEY, CDR2 SMNVEV (reference sequence). The CDR3 is made up of 12 amino acids. The CDR3, as DNA: TGTGCCACCCACCCTCCGGGAGAGACCCAGTACTTC. Amino acid sequence: CATHPPGETQYF.

In nucleotides, the CDR3 is TGCGCCAGCAGCTCTGATCCGGGACAGGGCGTAGCCAAAAACATTCAGTACTTC. Translation: CASSSDPGQGVAKNIQYF. The chain carries TRBV5-1 and TRBJ2-4, with 9 positions matching TRBD1. Germline lookup yields CDR1 SGHRS and CDR2 YFSETQ. The CDR3 spans 18 residues. V lost 3 bases and J lost 0; bases outside the gene matches: 10.

This chain connects TRBV28 to TRBJ2-7, with D perhaps matching TRBD1 (5 bases). Deletions cut 7 bases from V and 0 bases from J, with 16 bases between. Germline lookup yields CDR1 MDHEN and CDR2 SYDVKM. The CDR3 consists of 15 residues. CDR3 DNA: TGTGCCAGCACCAATCTAGGGGCCCCCTCCTACGAGCAGTACTTC. This translates into CASTNLGAPSYEQYF.

The chain is built from TRBV7-9 and TRBJ1-2; D unresolved. Germline loops: CDR1 SEHNR, CDR2 FQNEAQ (reference sequence). The V gene lost 5 bases and the J gene lost 2 bases, with 12 bases spanning the gap. The CDR3 runs 14 residues. This CDR3 is CASSPLTSNYGYTF. The CDR3 region has the DNA TGTGCCAGCAGCCCATTGACATCCAACTATGGCTACACCTTC.

The V and J genes are TRBV27 and TRBJ1-1; 8 bases map to TRBD1. V shed 6 bases, J shed 4 bases, and the junction held 7 bases outside the gene matches. The CDR3 totals 14 residues. In germline, CDR1 is MNHEY, CDR2 SMNVEV (reference sequence). The CDR3 DNA reads as TGTGCCAGCAGCCTCCAGGGGGCAGGCACTGAAGCTTTCTTT. It encodes CASSLQGAGTEAFF.

The rearrangement joins TRBV29-1 to TRBJ2-3, with D uncertain. This CDR3 is 12 amino acids long. V lost 7 bases to trimming and J lost 0 bases, with 8 bases between them. Germline CDR1 SQVTM, CDR2 ANQGSEA. The CDR3 region has the DNA TGCAGCGGGGCTACTAGCACAGATACGCAGTATTTT. Amino acid sequence: CSGATSTDTQYF.

The chain couples TRBV27 to TRBJ2-5; D unresolved. Trimming stripped 0 bases from V and 5 bases from J, with 4 bases between. Germline CDR1 reads MNHEY; CDR2 reads SMNVEV (reference sequence). CDR3 length: 12 amino acids. As DNA, the CDR3 is TGTGCCAGCAGTTTATCCGGGGAGACCCAGTACTTC. It translates to CASSLSGETQYF.

This chain connects TRBV7-2 to TRBJ2-7, with D tentatively TRBD2 (5 bases). The V gene's germline CDR1 is SGHTA and CDR2 FQGNSA. V was shortened by 2 bases and J by 3 bases, with 11 bases between the two germline ends. The CDR3 runs to 14 residues. CDR3 protein: CASSLILGGYEQYF. DNA of the CDR3: TGTGCCAGCAGCTTAATTCTTGGAGGCTACGAGCAGTACTTC.

The CDR3 DNA reads TGTGCCATCAGTGAGTTAGGGGTCTCCTACAATGAGCAGTTCTTC. Protein: CAISELGVSYNEQFF. This chain connects TRBV10-3 to TRBJ2-1; maybe TRBD1 (5 bases). The CDR3 is 15 amino acids. The germline V gene has CDR1 ENHRY and CDR2 SYGVKD. The V end was cut by 1 base, the J end by 0 bases, with 7 bases between.

The CDR3 region has the DNA TGTGCCAGCAGTGCACACAGGGCCCCCCCCTACGAGCAGTACTTC. Translation: CASSAHRAPPYEQYF. The rearrangement uses TRBV6-5 and TRBJ2-7, with D possibly matching TRBD1 (6 bases). Germline-derived CDR1 and CDR2 are MNHEY and SVGAGI. Trimming shortened V by 5 bases and J by 2 bases, and 16 bases separated the two germline ends. The CDR3 has 15 residues.

The CDR3 loop is CASSLVSTGSAGNTIYF. Written as DNA, the CDR3 is TGCGCCAGCAGCTTGGTGTCTACAGGATCCGCTGGAAACACCATATATTTT. V gene TRBV5-1 combines with J gene TRBJ1-3; TRBD1 is a possible D gene (5 bases). The CDR3 sequence is 17 residues long. V was cut by 0 bases and J by 2 bases, with 15 bases left in between. Germline-derived CDR1 and CDR2 are SGHRS and YFSETQ.

As regards this clone: One end of the junction does not line up with germline, which may come from a read error. The gene calls are TRBV7-7 and TRBJ2-5; 10 nucleotides match TRBD1. Germline CDR1 is SSHAT and CDR2 is FNYEAQ (reference sequence). The CDR3 extends over 15 amino acids. CDR3 in amino acids: CASSRQGALEETQYF. The CDR3 nucleotides read TGTGCTAGCAGCAGACAGGGGGCGCTGGAAGAGACCCAGTACTTC.

V and J are TRBV6-6 and TRBJ2-5; 7 bases align to TRBD2. J gave up 4 bases and V 6 bases, and 2 bases lay outside the gene matches. CDR1 and CDR2 from the germline V gene are MNHNY and SVGAGI (reference sequence). This CDR3 has 12 amino acids. CDR3 residues: CASRPGGETQYF. The CDR3 region has the DNA TGTGCCAGCAGACCGGGGGGAGAGACCCAGTACTTC.

The rearrangement uses TRBV11-1 and TRBJ2-7, with D uncertain. The CDR3 runs to 13 residues. Trimming stripped 5 bases from V and 6 bases from J, with 14 bases between. Germline CDR1 is SGHAT and CDR2 is FQDESV (reference sequence). CDR3 residues: CASSPETVSEQYF. The CDR3 bases are TGTGCCAGCAGCCCTGAGACTGTCTCCGAGCAGTACTTC.

The chain has TRBV9 and TRBJ2-3, with D tentatively TRBD2 (6 bases). V lost 7 bases, J lost 2 bases, and 14 bases lay in between. The germline gives CDR1 SGDLS, CDR2 YYNGEE. The CDR3 runs to 14 residues. The DNA of the CDR3 is TGTGCCAGCGGCATCGGACTACTCACAGATACGCAGTATTTT. It translates to CASGIGLLTDTQYF.

J is TRBJ2-1 and V is TRBV5-8; TRBD2 matches at 9 bases. This CDR3 contains 15 residues. Germline assignment: CDR1 SGHTS and CDR2 YDEGEE. V lost 0 bases to trimming and J lost 8 bases; unmatched junction nucleotides: 6. CDR3 DNA: TGTGCCAGCAGCTTGGTTAGCGGGAGACTCTATGAGCAGTTCTTC. Translating gives CASSLVSGRLYEQFF.

The chain recombines TRBV18 with TRBJ2-5; 9 nucleotides match TRBD2. The CDR3 has 19 amino acids. Germline CDR1 and CDR2: KGHSH and LQKENI. V was clipped by 6 bases and J by 1 base; unmatched bases: 18. The CDR3 nucleotides read TGTGCCAGCTCCCCCATCGTTTGGCGGGAGGGATCAGTCCAAGAGACCCAGTACTTC. Translation: CASSPIVWREGSVQETQYF.

The chain joins TRBV30 to TRBJ1-2; the D gene is possibly TRBD1 (6 bases). This CDR3 spans 14 amino acids. Trimming removed 4 bases from V and 6 bases from J, with 18 bases in between. Germline values: CDR1 GTSNPN, CDR2 SVGIG (reference sequence). CDR3 nucleotide sequence: TGTGCCTGGACCCTAACTTACAGGGTTAATGGCTACACCTTC. Amino acids: CAWTLTYRVNGYTF.

This chain joins TRBV7-3 and TRBJ2-1; 7 positions agree with TRBD2. The CDR3 is 12 residues long. The J segment lost 15 bases and the V segment lost 6 bases, leaving 11 bases of the junction unmatched. The germline V gene has CDR1 SGHTA and CDR2 FQGTGA. The CDR3 loop is CASSHPGGMAFF. CDR3 nucleotide sequence: TGTGCCAGCAGTCATCCCGGGGGGATGGCGTTCTTC.

This chain links TRBV15 with TRBJ1-2, with TRBD1 matching 9 bases. V lost 7 bases to trimming and J lost 8 bases; unmatched junction nucleotides: 11. The length of the CDR3 is 14 residues. Germline CDR1 is LNHNV and CDR2 is YYDKDF (reference sequence). The CDR3 bases are TGTGCCACCACCCCGGGGGACAGGGTTTACGGCTACACCTTC. It codes for CATTPGDRVYGYTF.

The gene calls are TRBV15 and TRBJ2-7, with 7 positions matching TRBD2. This CDR3 comprises 14 residues. The germline gives CDR1 LNHNV, CDR2 YYDKDF (reference sequence). The junction had 3 bases not matched to a gene; V was cut back by 4 bases and J by 0 bases. The CDR3 DNA reads TGTGCCACCAGCAACGGGGGGACCTCCTACGAGCAGTACTTC. Translated: CATSNGGTSYEQYF. Together with reference TRBV15 and TRBJ2-7, the CDR3 gives the full variable domain: DAMVIQNPRYQVTQFGKPVTLSCSQTLNHNVMYWYQQKSSQAPKLLFHYYDKDFNNEADTPDNFQSRRPNTSFCFLDIRSPGLGDTAMYLCATSNGGTSYEQYFGPGTRLTVT.

This chain uses TRBV29-1 with TRBJ2-1; D gene unclear. V was trimmed by 7 bases and J by 4 bases, leaving 5 bases between them. This CDR3 comprises 10 residues. Per the germline V gene, CDR1 is SQVTM and CDR2 is ANQGSEA. CDR3 residues: CSATYNEQFF. In nucleotides, the CDR3 is TGCAGCGCCACATACAATGAGCAGTTCTTC.

V and J are TRBV11-3 and TRBJ2-7, with 10 bases identical to TRBD2. V shed 5 bases and J 2 bases; nucleotides not matched to a gene: 6. The CDR3 has 15 amino acids. CDR1 SGHNT and CDR2 YENEEA come from the germline V gene. The CDR3 region is CASSPTSGTAYEQYF. DNA for the CDR3: TGTGCCAGCAGCCCCACTAGCGGGACTGCCTACGAGCAGTACTTC.

V gene TRBV28 combines with J gene TRBJ2-7; the match to TRBD1 covers 9 bases. Germline CDR1 is MDHEN and CDR2 is SYDVKM. This CDR3 contains 13 residues. Trimming at V came to 5 bases and at J to 6 bases, leaving 5 bases not matched to a gene. The CDR3, as DNA: TGTGCCAGCAGTACGGACAGGGGAGGCGAGCAGTACTTC. It specifies CASSTDRGGEQYF.

The chain joins TRBV10-3 to TRBJ2-3; 14 bases align to TRBD2. The V gene end was trimmed by 11 bases and the J gene end by 1 base; junction bases not matched to a gene: 14. CDR1 and CDR2 from the germline V gene are ENHRY and SYGVKD. This CDR3 contains 18 residues. The CDR3 loop is CAHGTGTSGRAGTDTQYF. CDR3 in DNA: TGTGCCCACGGAACGGGGACTAGCGGGAGAGCGGGCACAGATACGCAGTATTTT.